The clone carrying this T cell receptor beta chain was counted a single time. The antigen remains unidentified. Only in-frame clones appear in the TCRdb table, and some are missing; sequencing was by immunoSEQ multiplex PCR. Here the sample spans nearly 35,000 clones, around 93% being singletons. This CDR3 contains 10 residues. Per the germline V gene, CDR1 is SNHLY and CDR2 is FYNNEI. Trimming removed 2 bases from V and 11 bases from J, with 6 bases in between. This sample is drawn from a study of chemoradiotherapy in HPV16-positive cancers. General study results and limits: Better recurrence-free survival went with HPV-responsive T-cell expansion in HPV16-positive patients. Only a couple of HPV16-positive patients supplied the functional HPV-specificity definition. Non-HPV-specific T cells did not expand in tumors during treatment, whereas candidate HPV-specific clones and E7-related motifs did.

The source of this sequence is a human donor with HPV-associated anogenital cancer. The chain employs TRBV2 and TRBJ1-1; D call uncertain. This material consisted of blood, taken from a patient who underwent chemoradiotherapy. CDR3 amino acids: CASSELLAFF. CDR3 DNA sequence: TGTGCCAGCAGTGAACTGTTGGCTTTCTTT.